One and the same sample provided the 19 T cell receptor beta chains below, sequenced in a study of PD-1 blockade in mismatch repair-deficient tumors. Repertoires were generated with immunoSEQ multiplex PCR, while TCRdb's copy carries only in-frame clones and drops some. The sample carries more than 13,000 clones, 80% to 90% recorded once. Time point here: identical approximately 11-day culture without peptide (control). Their antigens are not known. The source was cells cultured in vitro, collected from a patient treated with pembrolizumab. These receptors were obtained from an adult with mismatch repair-deficient cancer.

This clone was recorded a few times. V gene TRBV11-3 combines with J gene TRBJ2-1, with 7 bases lining up with TRBD1. Germline V gene sequence: CDR1 SGHNT, CDR2 YENEEA. The CDR3 runs to 14 residues. Trimming at V came to 2 bases and at J to 7 bases, leaving 5 bases not matched to a gene. CDR3 in amino acids: CASSLTQGLNEQFF. As DNA, the CDR3 is TGTGCCAGCAGCTTAACACAGGGGTTGAATGAGCAGTTCTTC.

The chain joins TRBV29-1 to TRBJ1-1; perhaps TRBD1 as D (6 bases). This CDR3 region has 12 residues. Germline CDR1 SQVTM, CDR2 ANQGSEA. Trimming shortened V by 4 bases and J by 11 bases, and 17 bases separated the two germline ends. The CDR3 loop is CSVARLNRVAFF. The DNA of the CDR3 is TGCAGCGTTGCCCGTTTAAACAGGGTTGCTTTCTTT.

The gene calls are TRBV7-9 and TRBJ2-7, with 12 bases that match TRBD2. This CDR3 comprises 15 residues. V lost 5 bases and J lost 2; bases outside the gene matches: 4. The germline CDR1 and CDR2 sequences are SEHNR and FQNEAQ (reference sequence). The CDR3 loop is CASSPGLAGTYEQYF. CDR3 coding DNA: TGTGCCAGCAGCCCCGGACTAGCGGGAACCTACGAGCAGTACTTC.

This rearrangement joins TRBV2 to TRBJ2-5, with TRBD2 identical over 7 bases. The CDR3 runs to 16 residues. CDR1 and CDR2 from the germline V gene are SNHLY and FYNNEI. The trim removed 8 bases at V and 1 base at J, leaving 13 bases unmatched. The CDR3 region is CASVFGLGISQETQYF. The CDR3, as DNA: TGTGCCAGCGTATTCGGACTAGGGATAAGCCAAGAGACCCAGTACTTC.

V usage is TRBV9 and J usage is TRBJ1-3; 8 bases are shared with TRBD1. Germline trimming cut 3 bases from V and 2 bases from J; bases unmatched to any gene: 4. Per the germline V gene, CDR1 is SGDLS and CDR2 is YYNGEE. CDR3 length: 15 amino acids. CDR3 amino acids: CASSAEQGAGNTIYF. In nucleotides, the CDR3 is TGTGCCAGCAGCGCGGAACAGGGGGCTGGAAACACCATATATTTT.

The chain couples TRBV5-1 to TRBJ2-3; D is unresolved. The CDR3 is 13 residues long. Deletions cut 0 bases from V and 4 bases from J, with 6 bases between. Per germline, CDR1 SGHRS and CDR2 YFSETQ. The CDR3 DNA follows: TGCGCCAGCAGCTTGGCGGCCCCAGATACGCAGTATTTT. This translates into CASSLAAPDTQYF. Looking up the rest from reference TRBV5-1 and TRBJ2-3 gives the full variable domain: KAGVTQTPRYLIKTRGQQVTLSCSPISGHRSVSWYQQTPGQGLQFLFEYFSETQRNKGNFPGRFSGRQFSNSRSEMNVSTLELGDSALYLCASSLAAPDTQYFGPGTRLTVL.

The chain employs TRBV5-6 and TRBJ2-2, with 9 bases matching TRBD1. The V segment lost 2 bases and the J segment 5 bases; nucleotides outside the gene matches: 7. Germline V gene sequence: CDR1 SGHDT, CDR2 YYEEEE. The CDR3 is 16 residues long. CDR3 in amino acids: CASSLIGTGWTGELFF. DNA for the CDR3: TGTGCCAGCAGCTTAATCGGGACAGGGTGGACCGGGGAGCTGTTTTTT.

This sequence joins TRBV6-1 and TRBJ2-2, with a tentative D call TRBD1 (5 bases). Trimming pared 4 bases from V and 3 bases from J, leaving 9 bases between. CDR3 length equals 14 residues. CDR1 is MNHNS and CDR2 is SASEGT in the germline V gene. CDR3 residues: CASSARADTGELFF. In DNA, the CDR3 is TGTGCCAGCAGTGCCAGGGCTGACACCGGGGAGCTGTTTTTT.

J is TRBJ1-1 and V is TRBV5-1; a weak D match, TRBD1 (5 bases). V gave up 4 bases and J gave up 4 bases, with 14 bases separating them. The CDR3 length is 14 residues. The germline V gene has CDR1 SGHRS and CDR2 YFSETQ. In DNA form, the CDR3 reads TGCGCCAGCAGCCACCCCTCAGGGACCACTGAAGCTTTCTTT. Translation: CASSHPSGTTEAFF.

V usage is TRBV5-4 and J usage is TRBJ1-2, with D unresolved. This CDR3 has 13 amino acids. The germline V gene encodes CDR1 SGHNT and CDR2 YYREEE (reference sequence). V was clipped by 0 bases and J by 7 bases, with 10 bases between them. CDR3 sequence: CASSLGEGGGYTF. CDR3 sequence (DNA): TGTGCCAGCAGCTTGGGGGAGGGTGGTGGCTACACCTTC.

The V and J genes are TRBV10-2 and TRBJ1-2; 9 positions agree with TRBD1. There are 15 residues in the CDR3. CDR1 is WSHSY and CDR2 is SAAADI in the germline V gene. V shed 3 bases, J shed 3 bases, and the junction held 5 bases outside the gene matches. CDR3 DNA: TGCGCCAGCAGTGATTCAACAGGGGGCGACTATGGCTACACCTTC. Translation gives CASSDSTGGDYGYTF.

This sequence joins TRBV5-1 and TRBJ1-3, with TRBD1 matching 9 bases. This CDR3 spans 14 amino acids. V dropped 4 bases and J dropped 4; count of bases not matched to a gene: 3. Germline CDR1 and CDR2: SGHRS and YFSETQ. The CDR3 DNA reads TGCGCCAGCAGCCTGGACAGGGGAGGAAACACCATATATTTT. Translation: CASSLDRGGNTIYF.

The chain employs TRBV5-1 and TRBJ2-7, with 8 bases aligning to TRBD1. Germline V CDR1 and CDR2: SGHRS, YFSETQ. This CDR3 contains 15 residues. The V segment lost 0 bases and the J segment 6 bases; nucleotides outside the gene matches: 8. CDR3 residues: CASSLAPDRVGEQYF. DNA for the CDR3: TGCGCCAGCAGCTTGGCCCCGGACAGGGTAGGCGAGCAGTACTTC.

The chain carries TRBV27 and TRBJ2-5; D is perhaps TRBD1 (5 bases). Between the trimmed V and J ends, which lost 6 bases and 5 bases, there was a span of 13 bases. Looked up from germline, CDR1 is MNHEY and CDR2 is SMNVEV (reference sequence). This CDR3 has 13 amino acids. In DNA, the CDR3 is TGTGCCAGCAGCCCAGGGATTTTGGAGACCCAGTACTTC. It yields the protein CASSPGILETQYF.

This clone was counted a single time. The rearrangement links TRBV7-6 to TRBJ2-3; D remains ambiguous. CDR1 SGHVS and CDR2 FNYEAQ come from the germline V gene. V lost 1 base, J lost 0 bases, and 14 bases lay in between. The CDR3 has 17 residues. The CDR3 nucleotides are TGTGCCAGCAGCTTAGGAGTGGTTACGACTAGCACAGATACGCAGTATTTT. The encoded protein is CASSLGVVTTSTDTQYF.

This clone was found once. The rearrangement links TRBV6-4 to TRBJ2-7, with D maybe TRBD2 (5 bases). The germline V gene has CDR1 MRHNA and CDR2 SNTAGT. The CDR3 consists of 9 residues. V lost 11 bases, J lost 5 bases, and 7 bases lay in between. The CDR3 region is CAPTNEQYF. DNA for the CDR3: TGTGCCCCGACTAACGAGCAGTACTTC.

In regard to this clone: An end of the junction differs from the germline gene, which may be a read error. This chain connects TRBV28 to TRBJ2-7; D not certain. This CDR3 comprises 14 residues. CDR1 and CDR2 (germline): MDHEN, SYDVKM. In DNA form, the CDR3 reads TGTGCCAGCAGTTTACTTCAAGAAGGCTCAACGCCCACCTTC. This translates into CASSLLQEGSTPTF.

The chain is built from TRBV9 and TRBJ1-1; D is perhaps TRBD1 (6 bases). Germline V gene data show CDR1 as SGDLS and CDR2 as YYNGEE. V was shortened by 3 bases and J by 6 bases, with 27 bases between the two germline ends. This CDR3 comprises 18 residues. CDR3: CASSATPGQGGHWAEAFF. The CDR3 nucleotides are TGTGCCAGCAGCGCAACCCCGGGACAAGGGGGACACTGGGCTGAAGCTTTCTTT.

The chain has TRBV10-2 and TRBJ1-2; D is uncertain. V gave up 3 bases and J gave up 3 bases, with 5 bases separating them. The CDR3 is 12 amino acids. CDR1 WSHSY and CDR2 SAAADI come from the germline V gene. DNA for the CDR3: TGCGCCAGCAGTGATAATGACTATGGCTACACCTTC. Encoded protein: CASSDNDYGYTF.